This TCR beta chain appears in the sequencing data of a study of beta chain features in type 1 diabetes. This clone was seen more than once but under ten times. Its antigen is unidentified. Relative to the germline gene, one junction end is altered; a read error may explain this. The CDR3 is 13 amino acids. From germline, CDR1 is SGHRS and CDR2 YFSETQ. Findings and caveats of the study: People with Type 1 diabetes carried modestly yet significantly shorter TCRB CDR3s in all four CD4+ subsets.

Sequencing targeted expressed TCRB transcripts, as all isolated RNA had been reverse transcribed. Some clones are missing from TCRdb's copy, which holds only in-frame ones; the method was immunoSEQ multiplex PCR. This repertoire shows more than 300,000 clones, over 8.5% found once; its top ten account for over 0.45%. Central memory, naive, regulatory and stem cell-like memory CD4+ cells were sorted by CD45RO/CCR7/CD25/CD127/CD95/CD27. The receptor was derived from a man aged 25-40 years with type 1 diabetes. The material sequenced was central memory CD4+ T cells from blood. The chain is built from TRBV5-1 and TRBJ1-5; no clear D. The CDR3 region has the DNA TGTGCCAGCAGCTTGCCGGGGTCACAGCCCCAGCATTTT. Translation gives CASSLPGSQPQHF.